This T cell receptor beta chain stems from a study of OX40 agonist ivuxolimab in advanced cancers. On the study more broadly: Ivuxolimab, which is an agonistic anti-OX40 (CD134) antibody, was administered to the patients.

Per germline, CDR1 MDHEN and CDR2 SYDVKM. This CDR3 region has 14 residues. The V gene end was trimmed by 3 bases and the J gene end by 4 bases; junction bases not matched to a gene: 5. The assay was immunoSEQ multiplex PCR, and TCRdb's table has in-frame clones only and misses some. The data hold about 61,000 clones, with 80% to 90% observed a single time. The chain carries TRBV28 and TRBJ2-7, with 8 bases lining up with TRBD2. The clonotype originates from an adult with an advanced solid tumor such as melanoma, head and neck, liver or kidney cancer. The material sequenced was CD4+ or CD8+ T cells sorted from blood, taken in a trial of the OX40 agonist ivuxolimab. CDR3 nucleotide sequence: TGTGCCAGCAGTTTTGGGACTAGAGTTTACGAGCAGTACTTC. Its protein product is CASSFGTRVYEQYF.